This paragraph covers one T cell receptor beta chain sequence. These data come from a study of blood T cells in healthy people across ages. A J-beta primer mix and a sample-barcoded 5' primer were used in a second PCR of about 6 to 12 cycles. TCRdb re-analysed the 5' RACE reads in MiXCR, keeping a single row per CDR3 protein. The sample yields around 1,000,000 distinct CDR3 sequences, roughly a quarter seen once. Germline V gene data show CDR1 as SQVTM and CDR2 as ANQGSEA. The CDR3 runs to 14 residues. This sample also appeared in a second study, on T cells of mothers and their children.

This chain links TRBV29-1 with TRBJ2-5; TRBD1 agrees at 10 bases. The J call may be wrong; the DNA end is better matched by TRBJ2-1. The TCR comes from a girl aged 2-10 years in good health. Sequenced sample: blood. The CDR3, as DNA: TGCAGCGTCCCCGGGGACAGGGGAATTTATGAGCAGTTCTTC. The encoded protein is CSVPGDRGIYEQFF.